The present T cell receptor (beta chain) was sequenced within a study of OX40 agonist ivuxolimab in advanced cancers. About the study: Ivuxolimab, which patients received intravenously every 2 weeks, was dosed at 0.01 to 10 mg/kg. Dose-escalation subjects each had hepatocellular carcinoma, melanoma, renal cell or head and neck cancer.

Whole-study findings and limits: Clonal expansion from baseline to week 6 occurred in both CD4+ and CD8+ T cells.

The sampling schedule covered blood at baseline, cycle 4 day 1, and cycle 7 day 1. Germline V gene data show CDR1 as SQVTM and CDR2 as ANQGSEA. This CDR3 has 14 amino acids. V trimming: 5 bases; J trimming: 0 bases; junction bases outside the gene matches: 5. Profiling relied on immunoSEQ multiplex PCR, and the TCRdb table lists in-frame clones only, not all of them. The sample contains 60,000 to 75,000 clones, 87% of which appear only once. In regard to this clone: Its specificity is not known.

This sample comprised CD4+ or CD8+ T cells sorted from blood, obtained in a trial of the OX40 agonist ivuxolimab. This clonotype was obtained from an adult with an advanced solid tumor such as melanoma, head and neck, liver or kidney cancer. The chain uses TRBV29-1 and TRBJ2-7, with 9 bases that match TRBD1. Here the CDR3 reads CSVFRDRDSYEQYF. The CDR3 region has the DNA TGCAGCGTTTTCCGGGACAGGGACTCCTACGAGCAGTACTTC.